This T cell receptor (beta chain) was identified in a study of shared clonotypes between healthy human individuals (dated by TCRdb to about 2020). With regard to the full study: The cohort comprised a couple of women and a few men aged 18 to 49 years. For each donor, three plates each were used for CD4 naive and CD4 memory, two plates were used for CD8 naive, and one plate was used for CD8 memory. Blood TCR repertoires of a handful of healthy adults were deeply sequenced to estimate repertoire size and the extent of clonotype sharing between individuals. Libraries were prepared and TCR repertoires were sequenced by different laboratories using diverse techniques, in order to increase sequencing depth and limit assay-specific biases. Each donor's leukapheresis produced roughly between roughly 0.85 and 9.5 billion PBMCs.

Its CDR3 holds 15 amino acids, cysteine through phenylalanine. The read is trimmed to its CDR3 DNA, 45 bases read in frame from base 1. The germline V gene encodes CDR1 SEHNR and CDR2 FQNEAQ (reference sequence). V ends up 5 bases short and J 2 bases short, with an unmatched junction base count of 4. Using the deep immunoSEQ assay, multiplex PCR amplified TCR CDR3 regions from genomic DNA. Extracted genomic DNA from each cell subset was distributed evenly across all wells of several immunoSEQ 96-well plates, and each plate was treated as a replicate. For sorted subsets, 150 to 250 ng genomic DNA, equal to 30,000 or so T cell genomes, was loaded into each replicate PCR. The purified libraries were quantified using a Qubit 3.0 fluorometer, sized with a Bioanalyzer 2100, and then quantified again using the KAPA Library Quantification kit. Every immunoSEQ 96-well plate was sequenced on a separate single-read 150-cycle Illumina NextSeq 550 flow cell. As for the original processing: Because the immunoSEQ output included only junctional sequences and no quality scores, the filtering could not be the same as the filtering used for full-length reads. To assign V/J genes and CDR3, sequences were annotated against IMGT germline references using PyIR, a Python wrapper for IgBLAST v1.9. Reads were filtered out if the reads had weak V/J assignments (E-value above 1e-6), no CDR3, stop codons, out-of-frame junctions, or ambiguous translated residues. V3J clonotypes were defined as sequences sharing an identical inferred V gene, J gene, and CDR3 amino acid sequence. Percentage overlap between repertoires was calculated by dividing the number of shared unique clonotypes by the size of the smaller repertoire. Richness of each repertoire was evaluated using RTK rarefaction, the Chao1 estimator, and Recon v2.1 estimates of unobserved clonotypes. OLGA was used to compute generation probabilities for all TCRbeta clonotypes that the gDNA method yielded from a few donors. The table comes from immuneACCESS by way of TCRdb, which keeps in-frame sequences with V and J called. Part of the clones is missing from these tables; in studies checked, under half for an unresolved V gene and the rest for unknown reasons. The V and J calls and clone size come from that table; D and trimming were worked out from the DNA. The table for this sample lists around 1.1 million clones; 60% to 85% of them were counted only once. The ten biggest clones cover about 0.89% of the sample.

The donors were healthy, HIV-negative adults who had no recently reported acute infections or vaccinations. Only Caucasian adults living in Nashville, Tennessee, USA were represented among the donors. CD4+ T cells were enriched through magnetic negative selection, after which naive cells were positively selected on CD45RA and the remaining negative fraction served as the memory subset. Blood was obtained by leukapheresis, after which PBMCs were separated by Ficoll-Histopaque density gradient centrifugation and cryopreserved in liquid nitrogen vapor phase. Analytical flow cytometry was used to check the purity and quantity of each magnetically sorted T cell population. Genomic DNA was isolated from every sorted fraction and measured by UV absorbance on a Nanodrop 2000c. A word on this clone: Its antigen remains undetermined. The input lacks base qualities; no much larger clone sits a single base away.

What the study reported, not specific to this receptor: Pairwise subsampling indicated that sequencing depth was expected to affect the degree of clonotype sharing among donors. Rarefaction of sorted-subset datasets indicated incomplete sequencing despite the large sequencing depth. Around 5% of naive CD4, 3.5% of naive CD8, around 2.3% of memory CD4, and 0.4% of memory CD8 clonotypes were shared across several donors. Because the study included only a small number of donors, the genetic and exposure-history diversity represented was limited. Naive subsets generally had larger estimated clonotype richness than memory subsets did. Only blood was sampled, and tissue TCR repertoires likely differ from those in blood. Clonotypes shared by all four sorted-subset donors showed higher generation probabilities than non-shared clonotypes.

The V gene is TRBV7-9 and the J gene is TRBJ2-7; TRBD1 agrees with 12 junctional bases. This clonotype was sampled from a man aged 18 to 29 in good health. Some clones in this sample may be carry-over from other donors' samples. Sequencing used memory CD4+ T cells from PBMCs. The sample's cell subset or site, from its label and the paper: CD45RA-negative fraction. This receptor carries the CDR3 CASSRGQGAAYEQYF. The bases are TGTGCCAGCAGCCGGGGACAGGGGGCTGCCTACGAGCAGTACTTC.